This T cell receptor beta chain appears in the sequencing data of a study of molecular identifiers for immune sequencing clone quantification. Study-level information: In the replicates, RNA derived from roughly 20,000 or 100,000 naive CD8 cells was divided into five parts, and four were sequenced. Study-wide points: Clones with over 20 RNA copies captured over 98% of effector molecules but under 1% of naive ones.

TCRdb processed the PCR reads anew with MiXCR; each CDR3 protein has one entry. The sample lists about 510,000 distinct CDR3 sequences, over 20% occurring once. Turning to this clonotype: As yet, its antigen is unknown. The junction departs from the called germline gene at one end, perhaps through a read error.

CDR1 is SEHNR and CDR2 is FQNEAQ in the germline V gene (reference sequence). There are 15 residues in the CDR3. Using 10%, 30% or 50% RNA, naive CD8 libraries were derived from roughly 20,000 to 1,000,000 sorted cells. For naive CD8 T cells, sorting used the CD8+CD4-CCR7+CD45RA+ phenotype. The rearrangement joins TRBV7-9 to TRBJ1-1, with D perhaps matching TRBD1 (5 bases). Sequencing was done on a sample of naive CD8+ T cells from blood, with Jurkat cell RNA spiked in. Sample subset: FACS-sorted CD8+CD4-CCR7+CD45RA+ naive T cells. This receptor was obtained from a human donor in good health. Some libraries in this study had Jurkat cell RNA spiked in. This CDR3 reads CASSFSQDGNAEAFF. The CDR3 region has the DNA TGTGCCAGCAGCTTTTCACAGGACGGGAACGCTGAAGCTTTCTTT.